This entry features one T cell receptor (beta chain) sequence. The antigen is not known. Germline V gene data show CDR1 as SGHTA and CDR2 as FQGNSA. CDR3 length equals 13 residues. The data were taken from a study of monozygotic twins with inflammatory bowel disease. Findings and caveats of the study: The data gave no support to a single strong IBD-associated signal or clonotype.

After re-calling the 5' RACE reads, TCRdb lists one entry per CDR3 protein, DNA absent. This repertoire includes some 170,000 distinct CDR3 sequences. Sequencing was carried out using blood. The clonotype was recovered from a human donor with ulcerative colitis or Crohn's disease, or a healthy co-twin of an affected twin (not recorded which). The chain couples TRBV7-2 to TRBJ1-2; TCRdb picks TRBD1, but there is no DNA to check that call. CDR3 residues: CASSLDRGPGYTF.